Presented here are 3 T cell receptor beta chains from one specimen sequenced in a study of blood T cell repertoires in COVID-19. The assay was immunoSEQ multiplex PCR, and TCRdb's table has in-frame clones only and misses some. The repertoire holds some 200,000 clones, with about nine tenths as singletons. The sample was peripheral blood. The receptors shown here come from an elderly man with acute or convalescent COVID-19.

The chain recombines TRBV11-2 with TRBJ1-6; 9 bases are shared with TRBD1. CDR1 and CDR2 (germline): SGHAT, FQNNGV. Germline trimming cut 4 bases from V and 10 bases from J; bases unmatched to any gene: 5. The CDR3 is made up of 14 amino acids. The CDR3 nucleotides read TGTGCCAGCAGCTGGGACAGGGTAGGATCACCCCTCCACTTT. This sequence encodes CASSWDRVGSPLHF.

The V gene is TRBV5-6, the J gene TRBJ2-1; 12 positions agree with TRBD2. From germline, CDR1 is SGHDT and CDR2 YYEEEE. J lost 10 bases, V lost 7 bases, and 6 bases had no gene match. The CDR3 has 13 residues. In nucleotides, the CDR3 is TGTGCCAGCCAGAATCTAGCGGGAGGGGAGCAGTTCTTC. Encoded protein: CASQNLAGGEQFF.

The CDR3 region has the DNA TGTGCCAGCAGTTTATTGACTAGCGGGAGAGGGCAGTACTTC. Translated, it gives CASSLLTSGRGQYF. The rearrangement links TRBV28 to TRBJ2-7; 12 bases match TRBD2. V trimming: 1 base; J trimming: 9 bases; junction bases outside the gene matches: 4. Per germline, CDR1 MDHEN and CDR2 SYDVKM. This CDR3 is 14 amino acids long.